This TCR beta chain was captured by sequencing in a study of T cell repertoires in cytomegalovirus infection (dated by TCRdb to the late 2010s). In terms of the full investigation: The HLA type of each donor mattered for the analysis, because public TCR beta signatures pointed to carriage of CMV infection along with the matching HLA type.

TCRdb lists the instrument as Illumina HiSeq 1500. The public sequencing data were trimmed at Q25 with fastp and processed into clonotypes with MiXCR by TCRdb, which kept only in-frame beta chains. Duplicate CDR3 protein sequences are folded into a single record with the most common DNA and genes. This sample gives under 350,000 distinct CDR3 sequences in total; over 7.5% of them show up just once. Together, the top ten hold 3.5% to 4.5% of the sample. At the junction V is shortened by 7 bases and J by 2 bases; bases outside the gene matches: 5. Inclusive of the bounding cysteine and phenylalanine, the CDR3 is 14 residues long. Of all the DNA, just the CDR3 is kept, 42 bases in frame from base 1. CDR1 and CDR2 (MNHEY, SVGEGT) derive from the germline V gene. The sample holds a few counts of this clonotype. There is no known antigen for this receptor. No base-level quality is on record; no much larger clone is a single base apart.

Overall study outcomes, separate from this receptor: The ex vivo response was dominated by HLA-C-restricted CMV-specific TCR beta clonotypes, and the single most frequent clonotype in two of eight donors was supplied by these HLA-C-restricted clonotypes. Cumulative frequency of public TCR beta family members discriminated carriers of CMV infection plus the relevant HLA type in this cohort and an independent roughly 350-donor cohort.

Sequencing used PBMCs. The chain links TRBV6-2 or TRBV6-3 with TRBJ2-1; a stretch of 7 junction bases matches TRBD1. The TCR comes from a human donor in good health (CMV status not recorded). Some clones in this sample may be carry-over from other donors' samples. The CDR3 reads as follows: CASIGDSPYNEQFF. Read as DNA, the sequence is TGTGCCAGCATCGGGGACAGCCCCTACAATGAGCAGTTCTTC.